A selection of T cell receptor beta chains follows, all from one sample in a study of cytomegalovirus exposure and HLA in healthy donors. TCRdb's copy holds only in-frame clones and misses some; the assay was immunoSEQ multiplex PCR. In the table there are 90,000 to 120,000 clones, around 95% of which are singletons. Sequencing was done on a sample of PBMCs. The source is a woman aged 18 to 35 in good health and CMV-seronegative. Each CDR3 is given with its conserved first and last residue. The D gene is left open where the match is weak.

TRBD2,TRBV28,TRBJ2-1,CASSRSGALYNEQFF
.,TRBV7-8,TRBJ1-3,CASSLVVPGSSGNTIYF
.,TRBV11-2,TRBJ1-6,CASSVQRGAPYNSPLHF
.,TRBV28,TRBJ1-4,CASSLNPGVRGGYEKLFF
TRBD2,TRBV27,TRBJ2-7,CASSPSGIILYEQYF
TRBD1,TRBV5-1,TRBJ1-1,CASSPQTGRNTEAFF
.,TRBV5-4,TRBJ1-2,CASSQYRFNYGYTF
.,TRBV7-2,TRBJ2-5,CASSPQWGQQETQYF
.,TRBV10-3,TRBJ1-1,CAISDTGSTEAFF
.,TRBV5-6,TRBJ2-3,CASSGGGWGTTDTQYF
TRBD2,TRBV4-2,TRBJ2-7,CASSLKGASGGPTVWEQYF
.,TRBV6-1,TRBJ2-4,CASSEEGGWAKNIQYF
TRBD1,TRBV6-5,TRBJ2-1,CASRPGTGTYNEQFF
.,TRBV2,TRBJ2-3,CASSPGGGTDTQYF
TRBD2,TRBV7-6,TRBJ2-1,CASSLNAGGPSEQFF
.,TRBV6-4,TRBJ2-7,CASRGGYNYEQYF
TRBD1,TRBV5-1,TRBJ1-5,CASSLGQENQPQHF
TRBD2,TRBV13,TRBJ2-1,CASSGSGGANNEQFF
TRBD2,TRBV7-8,TRBJ2-5,CASSRGGAFSETQYF
TRBD1,TRBV6-5,TRBJ1-2,CASSYGTDYGYTF
.,TRBV7-2,TRBJ2-2,CASSLVATRNTGELFF
TRBD2,TRBV6-1,TRBJ2-1,CASRPLAGGYNEQFF
.,TRBV7-3,TRBJ2-1,CASSPNQGNINEQFF
.,TRBV9,TRBJ2-7,CASSAGGTASYEQYF
.,TRBV29-1,TRBJ2-7,CSVGDRFGEQYF
TRBD1,TRBV7-9,TRBJ2-1,CASSRDRTGGYNEQFF
TRBD2,TRBV10-3,TRBJ2-3,CAISGGTSATDTQYF
TRBD2,TRBV5-1,TRBJ2-7,CASGGGGIYEQYF
TRBD1,TRBV5-1,TRBJ2-2,CASSSNRGQVSGELFF
.,TRBV15,TRBJ2-1,CATSRDTNEQFF
.,TRBV5-6,TRBJ2-7,CASSPGQSPYEQYF
TRBD2,TRBV5-6,TRBJ2-2,CASSRDSGGITGELFF
.,TRBV7-2,TRBJ2-3,CASTFKGFRTDTQYF
TRBD1,TRBV14,TRBJ1-2,CASSPMIGQGERHGYTF
.,TRBV28,TRBJ2-7,CASSFGGPGSYEQYF
.,TRBV7-8,TRBJ1-5,CASSADTNQPQHF
.,TRBV7-3,TRBJ2-3,CASSSGGSTDTQYF
.,TRBV29-1,TRBJ2-3,CSVAVGAGDTQYF
.,TRBV14,TRBJ2-7,CASSQVYAGAYEQYF
TRBD2,TRBV27,TRBJ2-5,CASSGLAQETQYF